Listed below are T cell receptor beta chains from one sample, sequenced in a study of shared T cell receptors in the human thymus. TCRdb's copy holds only in-frame clones and misses some; the assay was immunoSEQ multiplex PCR. The sample includes 700,000 to 750,000 clones, 70% to 90% of them seen just once. This sample was also put to use in a study of human thymus T cells.

The sequencing input was thymocytes. The receptors were sampled from a girl under two years old with a congenital heart defect. CDR3s include the opening cysteine and the closing phenylalanine or tryptophan. Fields, in order: D gene, J gene, clone size, V gene, CDR3 length, CDR3 DNA, CDR3 protein. A D gene is named only where the DNA matches it firmly. A row's size may be missing; if present it is once, few, many or a size class.

D gene: -
J gene: TRBJ2-7
clone size: -
V gene: TRBV27
CDR3 length: 14
CDR3 DNA: TGTGCCAGCAGTTTATCGACCGCCAGGTACGAGCAGTACTTC
CDR3 protein: CASSLSTARYEQYF

D gene: TRBD1
J gene: TRBJ2-7
clone size: -
V gene: TRBV5-1
CDR3 length: 15
CDR3 DNA: TGCGCCAGCAGCTTGGAGATCGGACAGGGGTACGAGCAGTACTTC
CDR3 protein: CASSLEIGQGYEQYF

D gene: TRBD2
J gene: TRBJ2-3
clone size: -
V gene: TRBV2
CDR3 length: 17
CDR3 DNA: TGTGCCAGCAGGGGGGGCCTAAGCGGGGGAAGCACAGATACGCAGTATTTT
CDR3 protein: CASRGGLSGGSTDTQYF

D gene: -
J gene: TRBJ1-1
clone size: once
V gene: TRBV14
CDR3 length: 17
CDR3 DNA: TGTGCCAGCAGCCAAGATACCCAGGGAGGATGTTACACTGAAGCTTTCTTT
CDR3 protein: CASSQDTQGGCYTEAFF

D gene: -
J gene: TRBJ2-3
clone size: -
V gene: TRBV7-9
CDR3 length: 14
CDR3 DNA: TGTGCCAGCAGCTGGGCCATTGACACAGATACGCAGTATTTT
CDR3 protein: CASSWAIDTDTQYF

D gene: -
J gene: TRBJ1-6
clone size: -
V gene: TRBV11-2
CDR3 length: 16
CDR3 DNA: TGTGCCAGCAGCCCGATTTTCGGAGCAGAGCCTTTCACCCTCCACTTT
CDR3 protein: CASSPIFGAEPFTLHF

D gene: -
J gene: TRBJ1-3
clone size: -
V gene: TRBV7-9
CDR3 length: 15
CDR3 DNA: TGTGCCAGCAGCTTAGGGCAGGGGACTGGAAACACCATATATTTT
CDR3 protein: CASSLGQGTGNTIYF

D gene: -
J gene: TRBJ2-6
clone size: -
V gene: TRBV21-1
CDR3 length: 20
CDR3 DNA: TGTGCCAGCAGCAAAGTGGATAGGGACAGGGGGGTAACTGGGGCCAACGTCCTGACTTTC
CDR3 protein: CASSKVDRDRGVTGANVLTF

D gene: -
J gene: TRBJ1-2
clone size: once
V gene: TRBV5-1
CDR3 length: 16
CDR3 DNA: TGCGCCAGCAGCTTGGGGTTACAGGGCGCTAACTATGGCTACACCTTC
CDR3 protein: CASSLGLQGANYGYTF

D gene: -
J gene: TRBJ2-7
clone size: -
V gene: TRBV6-1
CDR3 length: 15
CDR3 DNA: TGTGCCAGCAGTGACCCCGTTACAACTACCTACGAGCAGTACTTC
CDR3 protein: CASSDPVTTTYEQYF

D gene: TRBD1
J gene: TRBJ2-7
clone size: -
V gene: TRBV14
CDR3 length: 17
CDR3 DNA: TGTGCCAGCAGCCAAGAATTGTACGGCAGGGGGTTATACGAGCAGTACTTC
CDR3 protein: CASSQELYGRGLYEQYF

D gene: -
J gene: TRBJ1-1
clone size: -
V gene: TRBV4-3
CDR3 length: 15
CDR3 DNA: TGCGCCAGCAGCCAAGATCCCCGAGGAAGCACTGAAGCTTTCTTT
CDR3 protein: CASSQDPRGSTEAFF

D gene: -
J gene: TRBJ1-1
clone size: once
V gene: TRBV11-2
CDR3 length: 13
CDR3 DNA: TGTGCCAGCAGCTTAGTCGAGGGCGCTGAAGCTTTCTTT
CDR3 protein: CASSLVEGAEAFF

D gene: TRBD1
J gene: TRBJ2-7
clone size: -
V gene: TRBV29-1
CDR3 length: 13
CDR3 DNA: TGCAGCGTTGAAGGGGACAGGGGGGTCGAGCAGTACTTC
CDR3 protein: CSVEGDRGVEQYF

D gene: -
J gene: TRBJ2-2
clone size: -
V gene: TRBV5-5
CDR3 length: 18
CDR3 DNA: TGTGCCAGCAGCTTACGGCCGACTAGACAGGGACTTTCCGGGGAGCTGTTTTTT
CDR3 protein: CASSLRPTRQGLSGELFF

D gene: -
J gene: TRBJ1-1
clone size: few
V gene: TRBV28
CDR3 length: 14
CDR3 DNA: TGTGCCAGCAGTTTGGAGGGGCGGGGAACTGAAGCTTTCTTT
CDR3 protein: CASSLEGRGTEAFF

D gene: -
J gene: TRBJ2-5
clone size: few
V gene: TRBV5-1
CDR3 length: 12
CDR3 DNA: TGCGCCAGCAGCCCCCCGGAAGAGACCCAGTACTTC
CDR3 protein: CASSPPEETQYF

D gene: -
J gene: TRBJ2-2
clone size: -
V gene: TRBV5-5
CDR3 length: 15
CDR3 DNA: TGTGCCAGCAGCTTGGCAGGGGATGACACCGGGGAGCTGTTTTTT
CDR3 protein: CASSLAGDDTGELFF

D gene: -
J gene: TRBJ2-7
clone size: -
V gene: TRBV5-5
CDR3 length: 15
CDR3 DNA: TGTGCCAGCAGCCCCCAAGAGGACAGAGATTACGAGCAGTACTTC
CDR3 protein: CASSPQEDRDYEQYF

D gene: -
J gene: TRBJ1-2
clone size: -
V gene: TRBV19
CDR3 length: 15
CDR3 DNA: TGTGCCAGTAAGGCAGGGGTGAATCTTAACTATGGCTACACCTTC
CDR3 protein: CASKAGVNLNYGYTF

D gene: TRBD2
J gene: TRBJ2-7
clone size: once
V gene: TRBV5-1
CDR3 length: 17
CDR3 DNA: TGCGCCAGCAGCCAGGGACTAGCGGGGGCCTTAACCTACGAGCAGTACTTC
CDR3 protein: CASSQGLAGALTYEQYF

D gene: TRBD2
J gene: TRBJ2-3
clone size: -
V gene: TRBV29-1
CDR3 length: 15
CDR3 DNA: TGCAGCGTTGATGGCCTAGCGGGGGCCCTAGATACGCAGTATTTT
CDR3 protein: CSVDGLAGALDTQYF

D gene: TRBD1
J gene: TRBJ1-2
clone size: -
V gene: TRBV10-3
CDR3 length: 15
CDR3 DNA: TGTGCCACCTACTCTCCGGGACAGGCTAACTATGGCTACACCTTC
CDR3 protein: CATYSPGQANYGYTF